A single sample is the source of the 24 T cell receptor beta chains below, sequenced in a study of T-cell reconstitution after alpha-beta-depleted transplantation in children. Unique molecular identifiers were used to barcode this TCRbeta library. TCRdb itself ran the PCR reads through MiXCR, one entry per CDR3 protein. The table records over 200,000 distinct CDR3 sequences, roughly 9% of them present only once. The sequences come from PBMCs from the stem cell graft donor, collected from the stem cell graft. The receptors here all came from a human donor who donated a stem cell graft to a child with acute lymphoblastic leukemia.

For this clonotype: The germline gene is not matched at one end of the junction; a read error may be the cause. The genes are TRBV7-9 and TRBJ1-5, with 9 bases matching TRBD1. Germline CDR1 and CDR2: SEHNR and FQNEAQ (reference sequence). The CDR3 sequence is 13 residues long. The DNA of the CDR3 is TGTGCCAGCAGCTCGGTAGAACAGGGGGCTATCAATTTT. Residues: CASSSVEQGAINF.

The chain joins TRBV14 to TRBJ2-5, with no clear D. The CDR3 covers 13 residues. Deletions cut 4 bases from V and 4 bases from J, with 10 bases between. Germline V gene sequence: CDR1 SGHDN, CDR2 FVKESK. The CDR3 protein is CASSLTAGETQYF. Written as DNA, the CDR3 is TGTGCCAGCAGCCTCACGGCCGGAGAGACCCAGTACTTC.

This clonotype was picked up many times. This rearrangement joins TRBV19 to TRBJ1-1; maybe TRBD1 (5 bases). V gave up 10 bases and J gave up 0 bases, with 18 bases separating them. There are 15 residues in the CDR3. Germline loops: CDR1 LNHDA, CDR2 SQIVND (reference sequence). The CDR3 DNA follows: TGTGCCACCGGTCGGGGGGAAGGGGTGAACACTGAAGCTTTCTTT. This sequence encodes CATGRGEGVNTEAFF.

The chain links TRBV24-1 to TRBJ1-2; D is uncertain. This CDR3 is built from 14 residues. Trimming stripped 1 base from V and 6 bases from J, with 11 bases between. The germline CDR1 and CDR2 sequences are KGHDR and SFDVKD. CDR3 bases: TGTGCCACCAGTGATTTCGGCGACAAAGATGGCTACACCTTC. Its translation is CATSDFGDKDGYTF.

This clonotype was picked up one time. V and J are TRBV18 and TRBJ2-3; unclear D gene. This CDR3 contains 12 residues. Germline lookup yields CDR1 KGHSH and CDR2 LQKENI. V shed 2 bases and J shed 5 bases, with 5 bases lying between them. The CDR3 DNA sequence: TGTGCCAGCTCACCAACGGTAGATACGCAGTATTTT. Amino acids: CASSPTVDTQYF.

Concerning this clonotype itself: It may be a read error: a sequence one base away is much more abundant. The CDR3 does not end in the conserved phenylalanine or tryptophan, so this is likely a read error. The genes are TRBV12-3 or TRBV12-4 and TRBJ2-5; D not resolved. The CDR3 is made up of 15 amino acids. Between the trimmed V and J ends, which lost 1 base and 5 bases, there was a span of 14 bases. DNA of the CDR3: TGTGCCAGCAGTTTAGATCTCTATAGTCTGGAGACCCAGTACTGC. Amino acid sequence: CASSLDLYSLETQYC.

The V gene is TRBV9, the J gene TRBJ2-7; possible D gene TRBD1, 6 bases. V gave up 0 bases and J gave up 2 bases, with 9 bases separating them. CDR3 length equals 14 residues. Germline V CDR1 and CDR2: SGDLS, YYNGEE. CDR3 loop: CASSVGNRAYEQYF. In nucleotides, the CDR3 is TGTGCCAGCAGCGTAGGTAACAGGGCCTACGAGCAGTACTTC.

In this sample, this clonotype turned up many times. The chain has TRBV10-3 and TRBJ2-7; TRBD1 matches at 9 bases. The CDR3 contains 14 residues. Looked up from germline, CDR1 is ENHRY and CDR2 is SYGVKD. Losses at the gene ends were 6 bases for V and 5 bases for J; bases not matched to a gene: 8. The CDR3 reads CAIRPGQGSDEQYF. The CDR3 DNA follows: TGTGCCATCAGGCCGGGACAGGGATCAGACGAGCAGTACTTC.

This clonotype was seen repeatedly, ten times or more. The chain has TRBV6-4 and TRBJ2-2; D tentatively fits TRBD1 or TRBD2 (5 bases each). V was shortened by 4 bases and J by 3 bases, with 9 bases between the two germline ends. This CDR3 has 14 residues. CDR1 is MRHNA, CDR2 SNTAGT, per germline. The CDR3 DNA sequence: TGTGCCAGCAGTGGGCAGGGAGACACCGGGGAGCTGTTTTTT. Protein product: CASSGQGDTGELFF.

V and J are TRBV12-3 or TRBV12-4 and TRBJ2-5; TRBD1 is a possible D gene (5 bases). Trimming took off 2 bases at V and 2 bases at J, with 15 bases between the two ends. This CDR3 contains 16 residues. CDR3 in DNA: TGTGCCAGCAGTTTATTCTTATTAGGGGATCAAGAGACCCAGTACTTC. Its protein is CASSLFLLGDQETQYF.

This clonotype was found many times. This rearrangement joins TRBV5-1 to TRBJ1-4; possible D gene TRBD1, 5 bases. The germline V and J ends were trimmed by 5 bases and 0 bases, with 11 bases remaining between them. The CDR3 has 15 residues. From germline, CDR1 is SGHRS and CDR2 YFSETQ. CDR3 region: CASSPTAATNEKLFF. CDR3 nucleotide sequence: TGCGCCAGCAGTCCGACAGCGGCAACTAATGAAAAACTGTTTTTT.

In its sample, this clonotype was seen a few times. The rearrangement uses TRBV12-3 or TRBV12-4 and TRBJ1-1, with D maybe TRBD1 (5 bases). Trimming took 7 bases from V and 1 from J, leaving 19 bases between them. This CDR3 region has 16 residues. CDR3 sequence (DNA): TGTGCCAGCACCCACAGTGGGGGGGGATCGAACACTGAAGCTTTCTTT. The encoded protein is CASTHSGGGSNTEAFF.

This clonotype was seen a few times. This chain links TRBV12-3 or TRBV12-4 with TRBJ2-5, with 9 bases fitting TRBD2. CDR3 size: 15 residues. With V trimmed by 2 bases and J by 4 bases, 5 bases remained unmatched. The CDR3 DNA follows: TGTGCCAGCAGTTTAATGGCGGGGGGGCGAGAGACCCAGTACTTC. This codes for CASSLMAGGRETQYF.

This clonotype was detected many times. This chain links TRBV28 with TRBJ2-1; TRBD1 matches 7 bases. Germline V lookup: CDR1 MDHEN, CDR2 SYDVKM. This CDR3 is built from 16 residues. With V trimmed by 5 bases and J by 6 bases, 13 bases remained unmatched. CDR3 sequence: CASSLPDRATSNEQFF. CDR3 in DNA: TGTGCCAGCAGTCTTCCAGACAGGGCCACTTCCAATGAGCAGTTCTTC.

This clonotype has just a few counts. This chain joins TRBV19 and TRBJ2-1; the D gene is possibly TRBD1 (5 bases). This CDR3 is 15 amino acids long. Germline values: CDR1 LNHDA, CDR2 SQIVND (reference sequence). V gave up 7 bases and J gave up 1 base, with 14 bases separating them. CDR3 protein: CASTIQGWSYNEQFF. CDR3 in DNA: TGTGCCAGTACGATCCAGGGTTGGTCCTACAATGAGCAGTTCTTC.

As to this clonotype: Given a much more abundant clone one base away, this may be a read error. This chain joins TRBV20-1 and TRBJ2-1; D possibly corresponds to TRBD1 (7 bases). CDR3 length: 15 amino acids. Germline V gene lookup returns CDR1 DFQATT and CDR2 SNEGSKA (reference sequence). The CDR3 sequence is CCANPGDSYYNEQFF. The CDR3 DNA reads as TGCTGTGCTAACCCGGGGGACAGTTACTACAATGAGCAGTTCTTC.

This clonotype was found a few times. J is TRBJ2-1 and V is TRBV2; D ambiguous. CDR3 length: 13 residues. V lost 7 bases and J 7 bases, leaving 14 bases between the germline ends. Looked up from germline, CDR1 is SNHLY and CDR2 is FYNNEI. The DNA of the CDR3 is TGTGCCAGCAATATGGAAGTGGAGAATGAGCAGTTCTTC. Amino acid sequence: CASNMEVENEQFF.

This clonotype was counted between two and nine times. Mismatch with germline at one junction end may stem from a read error. V usage is TRBV6-5 and J usage is TRBJ1-5; the D gene is possibly TRBD1 (5 bases). This CDR3 contains 15 residues. Germline-derived CDR1 and CDR2 are MNHEY and SVGAGI. CDR3 in DNA: TGTGCCAGCAGTGACTCCCCCGGGGGTAATCAGCCCCAGCATTTT. It is translated as CASSDSPGGNQPQHF.

The sample holds many counts of this clonotype. V and J are TRBV5-1 and TRBJ2-1; D may match TRBD1 or TRBD2 (5 bases each). Germline assignment: CDR1 SGHRS and CDR2 YFSETQ. The length of the CDR3 is 11 residues. The V gene lost 5 bases and the J gene lost 11 bases, with 11 bases spanning the gap. The CDR3 nucleotides read TGCGCCAGCAGAGACCGGGACCAGCAGTTCTTC. It translates to CASRDRDQQFF.

This clonotype was detected ten times or more. This chain links TRBV7-6 with TRBJ2-1; TRBD1 or TRBD2 may be the D gene (5 bases each). The V end lost 4 bases, the J end lost 8 bases, and 30 bases lay between the germline ends. The CDR3 is made up of 19 amino acids. Germline assignment: CDR1 SGHVS and CDR2 FNYEAQ. CDR3 sequence (DNA): TGTGCCAGCAGCTACCCAGAAGATCTCACCGGGGCTAGGTCCGATGAGCAGTTCTTC. Protein product: CASSYPEDLTGARSDEQFF.

Many counts were recorded for this clonotype. The gene calls are TRBV12-3 or TRBV12-4 and TRBJ1-1, with 7 bases identical to TRBD1. V lost 0 bases, J lost 6 bases, and 1 base stayed unmatched. This CDR3 is built from 13 residues. The CDR3 DNA sequence: TGTGCCAGCAGTTTAGCCAGGGGGGCTGAAGCTTTCTTT. This codes for CASSLARGAEAFF.

The chain links TRBV27 to TRBJ1-5; 8 bases map to TRBD1. The CDR3 has 14 amino acids. The germline V gene encodes CDR1 MNHEY and CDR2 SMNVEV (reference sequence). With V trimmed by 4 bases and J by 7 bases, 6 bases remained unmatched. CDR3 DNA sequence: TGTGCCAGCAGTTCGGACAGGGCTAGGCAGCCCCAGCATTTT. This encodes CASSSDRARQPQHF.

This clonotype was observed a handful of times. The V gene is TRBV10-3, the J gene TRBJ2-7; possibly TRBD1 for D (6 bases). Trimming left V 1 base short and J 2 bases short, with 9 bases between. The CDR3 spans 14 residues. Germline V gives CDR1 ENHRY, CDR2 SYGVKD. The CDR3 here is CAISEFNRAYEQYF. Here the CDR3 DNA reads TGTGCCATCAGTGAGTTCAACAGGGCCTACGAGCAGTACTTC.

This clonotype was seen ten or more times. The chain recombines TRBV4-3 with TRBJ2-1; possible D gene TRBD1, 5 bases. CDR3 length equals 17 residues. Germline loops: CDR1 LGHNA, CDR2 YSLEER. Trimming left V 0 bases short and J 0 bases short, with 12 bases between. The CDR3 region has the DNA TGCGCCAGCAGCCAAGATCATCGGACATACTCCTACAATGAGCAGTTCTTC. Its protein is CASSQDHRTYSYNEQFF.